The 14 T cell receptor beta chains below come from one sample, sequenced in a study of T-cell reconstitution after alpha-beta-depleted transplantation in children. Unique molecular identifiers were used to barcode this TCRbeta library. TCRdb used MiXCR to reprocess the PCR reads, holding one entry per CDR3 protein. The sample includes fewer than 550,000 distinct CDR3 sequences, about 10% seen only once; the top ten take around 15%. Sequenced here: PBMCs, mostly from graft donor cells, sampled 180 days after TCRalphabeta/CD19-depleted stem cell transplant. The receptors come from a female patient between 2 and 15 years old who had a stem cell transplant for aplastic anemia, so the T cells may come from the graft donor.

DNA for the CDR3: TGTGCCAGCCTGGACAGGGGGAGAGAGACCCAGTACTTC. It codes for CASLDRGRETQYF. The rearrangement uses TRBV12-3 or TRBV12-4 and TRBJ2-5, with TRBD1 matching over 10 bases. CDR3 length: 13 residues. Trimming at V came to 8 bases and at J to 4 bases, leaving 4 bases not matched to a gene.

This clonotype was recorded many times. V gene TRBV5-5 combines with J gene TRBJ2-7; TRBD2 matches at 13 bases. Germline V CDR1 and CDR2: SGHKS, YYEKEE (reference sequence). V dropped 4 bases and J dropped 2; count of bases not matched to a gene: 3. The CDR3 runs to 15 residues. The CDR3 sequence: CASSTGLAGTYEQYF. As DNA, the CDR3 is TGTGCCAGCAGCACGGGACTAGCGGGAACCTACGAGCAGTACTTC. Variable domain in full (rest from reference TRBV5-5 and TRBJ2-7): DAGVTQSPTHLIKTRGQQVTLRCSPISGHKSVSWYQQVLGQGPQFIFQYYEKEERGRGNFPDRFSARQFPNYSSELNVNALLLGDSALYLCASSTGLAGTYEQYFGPGTRLTVT.

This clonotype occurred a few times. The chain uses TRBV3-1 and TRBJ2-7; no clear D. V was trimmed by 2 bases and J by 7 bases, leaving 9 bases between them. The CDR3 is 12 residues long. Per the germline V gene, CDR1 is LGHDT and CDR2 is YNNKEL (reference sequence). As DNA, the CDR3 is TGTGCCAGCAGCCAATTAGGTGGAGAGCAGTACGTC. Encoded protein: CASSQLGGEQYV.

The CDR3 DNA is TGTGCCAGCAGGACAGGGACAGGCTCCTACGAGCAGTACTTC. It yields the protein CASRTGTGSYEQYF. The chain joins TRBV6-2 or TRBV6-3 to TRBJ2-7; TRBD1 matches 8 bases. The trim removed 6 bases at V and 0 bases at J, leaving 4 bases unmatched. This CDR3 is 14 amino acids long. Germline V gives CDR1 MNHEY, CDR2 SVGEGT.

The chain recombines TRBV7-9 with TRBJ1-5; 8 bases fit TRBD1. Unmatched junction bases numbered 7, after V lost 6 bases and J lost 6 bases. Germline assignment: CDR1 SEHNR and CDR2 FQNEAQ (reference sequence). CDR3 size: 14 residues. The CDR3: CASRRTGRGQPQHF. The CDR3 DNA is TGTGCCAGCAGGAGGACAGGGAGAGGTCAGCCCCAGCATTTT.

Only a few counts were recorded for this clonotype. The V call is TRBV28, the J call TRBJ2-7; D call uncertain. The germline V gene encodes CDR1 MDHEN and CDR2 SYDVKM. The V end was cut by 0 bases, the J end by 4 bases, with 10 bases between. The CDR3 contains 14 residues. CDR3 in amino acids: CASSLWGFGYEQYV. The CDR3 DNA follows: TGTGCCAGCAGTTTATGGGGGTTCGGTTACGAGCAGTACGTC.

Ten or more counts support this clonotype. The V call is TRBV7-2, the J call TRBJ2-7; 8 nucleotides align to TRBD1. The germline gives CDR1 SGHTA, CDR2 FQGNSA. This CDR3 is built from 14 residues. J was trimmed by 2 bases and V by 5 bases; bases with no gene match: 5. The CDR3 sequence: CASSRDRRTYEQYF. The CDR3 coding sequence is TGTGCCAGCAGCCGGGACAGGCGGACCTACGAGCAGTACTTC.

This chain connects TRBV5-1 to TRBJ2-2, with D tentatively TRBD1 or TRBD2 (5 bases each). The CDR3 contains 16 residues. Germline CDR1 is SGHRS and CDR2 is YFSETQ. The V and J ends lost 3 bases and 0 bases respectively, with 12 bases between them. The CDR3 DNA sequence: TGCGCCAGCAGCTCGGGGACGGCCGCGAACACCGGGGAGCTGTTTTTT. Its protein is CASSSGTAANTGELFF.

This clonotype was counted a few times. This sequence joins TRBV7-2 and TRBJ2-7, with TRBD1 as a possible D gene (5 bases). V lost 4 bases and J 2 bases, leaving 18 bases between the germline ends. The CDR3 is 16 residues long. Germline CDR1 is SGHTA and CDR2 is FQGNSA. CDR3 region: CASSSISPLRAYEQYF. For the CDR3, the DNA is TGTGCCAGCAGCTCGATCTCCCCTCTCAGGGCCTACGAGCAGTACTTC.

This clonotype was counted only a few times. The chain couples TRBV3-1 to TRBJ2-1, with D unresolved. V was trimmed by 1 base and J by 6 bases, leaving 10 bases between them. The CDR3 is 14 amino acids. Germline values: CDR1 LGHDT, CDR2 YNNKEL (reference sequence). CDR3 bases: TGTGCCAGCAGCCAAGGGGTGCGGACCAATGAGCAGTTCTTC. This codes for CASSQGVRTNEQFF.

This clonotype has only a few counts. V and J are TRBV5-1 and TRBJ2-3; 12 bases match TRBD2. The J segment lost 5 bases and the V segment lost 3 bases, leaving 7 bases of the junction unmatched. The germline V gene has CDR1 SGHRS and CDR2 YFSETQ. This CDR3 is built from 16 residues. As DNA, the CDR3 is TGCGCCAGCAGCTCGGGACTAGCGGGTGGAGTAGATACGCAGTATTTT. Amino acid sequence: CASSSGLAGGVDTQYF.

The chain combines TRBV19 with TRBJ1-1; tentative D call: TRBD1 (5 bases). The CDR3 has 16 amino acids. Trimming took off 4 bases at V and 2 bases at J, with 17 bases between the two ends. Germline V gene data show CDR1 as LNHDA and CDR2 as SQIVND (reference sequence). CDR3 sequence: CASSTGAGRLNTEAFF. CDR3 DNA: TGTGCCAGTAGTACCGGGGCGGGGAGGTTAAACACTGAAGCTTTCTTT.

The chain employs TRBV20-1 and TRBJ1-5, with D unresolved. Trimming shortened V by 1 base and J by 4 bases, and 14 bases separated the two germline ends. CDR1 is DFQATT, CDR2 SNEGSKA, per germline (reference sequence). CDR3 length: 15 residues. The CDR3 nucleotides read TGCAGTGCTAGAGGTGGTGGAGGGATTAATCAGCCCCAGCATTTT. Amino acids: CSARGGGGINQPQHF.

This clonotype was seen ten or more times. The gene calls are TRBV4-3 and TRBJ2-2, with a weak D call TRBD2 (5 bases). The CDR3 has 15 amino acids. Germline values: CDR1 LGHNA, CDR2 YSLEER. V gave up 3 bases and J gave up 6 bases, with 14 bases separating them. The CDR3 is CASSQRADGAGELFF. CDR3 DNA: TGCGCCAGCAGCCAGAGGGCTGACGGCGCCGGGGAGCTGTTTTTT.